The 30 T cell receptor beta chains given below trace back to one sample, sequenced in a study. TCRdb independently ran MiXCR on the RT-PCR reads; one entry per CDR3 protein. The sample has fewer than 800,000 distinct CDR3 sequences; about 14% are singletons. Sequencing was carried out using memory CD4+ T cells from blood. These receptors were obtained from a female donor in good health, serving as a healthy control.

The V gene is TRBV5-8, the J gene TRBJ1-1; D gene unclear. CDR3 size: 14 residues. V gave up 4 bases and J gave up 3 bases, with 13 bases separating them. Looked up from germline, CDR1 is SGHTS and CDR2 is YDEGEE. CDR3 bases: TGTGCCAGCAGCCCGTGGGGTCGGGACACTGAAGCTTTCTTT. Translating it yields CASSPWGRDTEAFF.

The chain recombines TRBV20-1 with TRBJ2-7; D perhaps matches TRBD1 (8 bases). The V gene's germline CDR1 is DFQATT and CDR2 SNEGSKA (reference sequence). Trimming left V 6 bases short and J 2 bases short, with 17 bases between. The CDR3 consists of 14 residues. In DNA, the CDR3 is TGCAGTGCCCTTCTCACAGGGGGGGCCTACGAGCAGTACTTC. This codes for CSALLTGGAYEQYF.

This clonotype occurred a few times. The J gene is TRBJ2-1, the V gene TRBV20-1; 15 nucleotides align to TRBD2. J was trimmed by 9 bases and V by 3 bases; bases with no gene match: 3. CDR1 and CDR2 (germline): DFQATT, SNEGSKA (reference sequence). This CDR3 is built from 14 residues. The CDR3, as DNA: TGCAGTGCTAGGGGGACTAGCGGGAGGCTTGAGCAGTTCTTC. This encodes CSARGTSGRLEQFF.

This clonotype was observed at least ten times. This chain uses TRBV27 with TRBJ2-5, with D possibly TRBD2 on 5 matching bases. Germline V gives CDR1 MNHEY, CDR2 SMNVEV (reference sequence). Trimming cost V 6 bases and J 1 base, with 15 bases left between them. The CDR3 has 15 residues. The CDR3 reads CASRGGAVLQETQYF. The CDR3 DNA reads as TGTGCCAGCAGAGGAGGCGCGGTCCTCCAAGAGACCCAGTACTTC.

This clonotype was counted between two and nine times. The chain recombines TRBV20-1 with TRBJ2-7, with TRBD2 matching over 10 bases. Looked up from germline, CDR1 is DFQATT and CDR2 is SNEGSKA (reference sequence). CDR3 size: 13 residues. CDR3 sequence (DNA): TGCAGCCCTGGGACTAGCGCTTACGGGGAGCAGTACTTC. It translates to CSPGTSAYGEQYF.

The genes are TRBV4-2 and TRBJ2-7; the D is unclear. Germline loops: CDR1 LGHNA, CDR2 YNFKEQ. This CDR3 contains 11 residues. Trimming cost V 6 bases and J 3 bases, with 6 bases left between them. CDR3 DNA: TGTGCCAGCAGTACACACTACGAGCAGTACTTC. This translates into CASSTHYEQYF.

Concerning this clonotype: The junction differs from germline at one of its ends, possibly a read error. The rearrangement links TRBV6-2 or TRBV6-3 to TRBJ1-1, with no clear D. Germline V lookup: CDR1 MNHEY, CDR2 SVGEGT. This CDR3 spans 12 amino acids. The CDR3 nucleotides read TGTGCCAGCAGTTATAGTTACCGAAGGATAGTTTTT. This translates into CASSYSYRRIVF.

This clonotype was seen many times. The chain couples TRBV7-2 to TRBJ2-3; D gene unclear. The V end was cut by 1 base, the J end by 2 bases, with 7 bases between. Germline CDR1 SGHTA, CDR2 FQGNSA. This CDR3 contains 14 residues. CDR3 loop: CASSLGPLTDTQYF. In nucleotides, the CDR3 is TGTGCCAGCAGCTTAGGACCCCTCACAGATACGCAGTATTTT.

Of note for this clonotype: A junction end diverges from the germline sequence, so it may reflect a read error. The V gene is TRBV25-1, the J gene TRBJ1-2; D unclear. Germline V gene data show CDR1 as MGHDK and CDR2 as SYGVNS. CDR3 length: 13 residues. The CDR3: CASSVEANYGYIF. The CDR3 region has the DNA TGTGCCAGCAGTGTAGAAGCTAACTATGGCTACATCTTC.

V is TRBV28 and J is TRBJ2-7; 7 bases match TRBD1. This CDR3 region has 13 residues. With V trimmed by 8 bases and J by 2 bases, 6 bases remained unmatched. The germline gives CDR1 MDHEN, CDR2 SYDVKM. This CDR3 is CASLQGQTYEQYF. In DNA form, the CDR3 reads TGTGCCAGCTTACAGGGACAGACCTACGAGCAGTACTTC.

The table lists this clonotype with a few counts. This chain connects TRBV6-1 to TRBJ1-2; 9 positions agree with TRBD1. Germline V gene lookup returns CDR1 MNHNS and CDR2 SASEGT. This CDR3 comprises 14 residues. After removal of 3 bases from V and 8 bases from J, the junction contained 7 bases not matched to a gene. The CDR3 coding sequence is TGTGCCAGCAGTGATAGTGGGGACAGGGAAGGCTACACCTTC. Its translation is CASSDSGDREGYTF.

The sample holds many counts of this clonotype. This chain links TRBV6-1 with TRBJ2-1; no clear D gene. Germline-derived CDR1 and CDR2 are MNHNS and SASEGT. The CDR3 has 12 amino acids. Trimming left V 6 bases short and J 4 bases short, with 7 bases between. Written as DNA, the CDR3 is TGTGCCAGCAGACTGAGGTACAATGAGCAGTTCTTC. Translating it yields CASRLRYNEQFF.

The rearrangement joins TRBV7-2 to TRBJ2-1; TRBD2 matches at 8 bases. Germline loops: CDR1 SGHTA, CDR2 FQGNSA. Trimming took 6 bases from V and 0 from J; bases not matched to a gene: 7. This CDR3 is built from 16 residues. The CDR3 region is CASSQGGTSSYNEQFF. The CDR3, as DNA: TGTGCCAGCAGTCAAGGGGGGACTAGCTCCTACAATGAGCAGTTCTTC.

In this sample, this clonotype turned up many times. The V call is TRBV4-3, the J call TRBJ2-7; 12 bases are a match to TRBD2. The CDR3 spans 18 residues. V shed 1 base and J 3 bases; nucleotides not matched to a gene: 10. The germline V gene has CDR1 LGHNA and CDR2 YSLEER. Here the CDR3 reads CASSQVGPSGGAVYEQYF. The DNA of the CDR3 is TGCGCCAGCAGCCAAGTAGGCCCTAGCGGGGGGGCCGTCTACGAGCAGTACTTC.

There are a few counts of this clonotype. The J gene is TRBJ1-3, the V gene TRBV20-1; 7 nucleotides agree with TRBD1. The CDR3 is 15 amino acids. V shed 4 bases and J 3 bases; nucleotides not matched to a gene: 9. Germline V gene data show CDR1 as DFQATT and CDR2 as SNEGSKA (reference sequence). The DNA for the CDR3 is TGCAGTGCTACAGACAGGGTCAGCTTTGGAAACACCATATATTTT. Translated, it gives CSATDRVSFGNTIYF.

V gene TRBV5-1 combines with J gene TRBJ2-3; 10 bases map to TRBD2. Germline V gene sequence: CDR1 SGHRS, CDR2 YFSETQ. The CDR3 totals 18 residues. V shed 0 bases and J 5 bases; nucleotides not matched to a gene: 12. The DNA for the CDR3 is TGCGCCAGCAGCTTGGGTCCGGTCGAGCGGGAGGGCCAAGATACGCAGTATTTT. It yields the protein CASSLGPVEREGQDTQYF.

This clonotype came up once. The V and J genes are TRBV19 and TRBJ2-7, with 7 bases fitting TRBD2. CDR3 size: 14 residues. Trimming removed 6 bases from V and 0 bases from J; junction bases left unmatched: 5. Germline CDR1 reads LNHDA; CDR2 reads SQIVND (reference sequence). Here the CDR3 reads CASRSGGNSYEQYF. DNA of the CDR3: TGTGCCAGTAGATCGGGAGGAAACTCCTACGAGCAGTACTTC.

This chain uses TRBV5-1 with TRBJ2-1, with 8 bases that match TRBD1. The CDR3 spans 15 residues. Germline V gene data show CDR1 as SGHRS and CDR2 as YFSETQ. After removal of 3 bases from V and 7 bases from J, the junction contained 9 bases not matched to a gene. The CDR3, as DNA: TGCGCCAGCAGCTCAGGGGGCACCCTTAGGAATGAGCAGTTCTTC. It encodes CASSSGGTLRNEQFF.

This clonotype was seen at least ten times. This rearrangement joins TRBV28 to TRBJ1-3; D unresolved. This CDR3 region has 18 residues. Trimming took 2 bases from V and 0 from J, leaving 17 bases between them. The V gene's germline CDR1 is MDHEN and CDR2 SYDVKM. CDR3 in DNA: TGTGCCAGCAGTTTAGAGCATTCGGGAATGCTCTCTGGAAACACCATATATTTT. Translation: CASSLEHSGMLSGNTIYF.

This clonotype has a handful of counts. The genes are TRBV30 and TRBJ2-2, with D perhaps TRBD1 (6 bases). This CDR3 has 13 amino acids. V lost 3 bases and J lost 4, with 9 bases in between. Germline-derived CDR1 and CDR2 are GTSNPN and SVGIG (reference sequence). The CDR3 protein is CAWRQTGTGELFF. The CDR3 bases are TGTGCCTGGAGGCAGACAGGCACCGGGGAGCTGTTTTTT.

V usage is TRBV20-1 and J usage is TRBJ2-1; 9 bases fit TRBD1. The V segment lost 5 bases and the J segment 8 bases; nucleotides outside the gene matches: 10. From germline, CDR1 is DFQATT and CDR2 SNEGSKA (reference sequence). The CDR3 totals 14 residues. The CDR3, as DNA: TGCAGTGCTGGAAAGACAGGGGGGCTGGATGAGCAGTTCTTC. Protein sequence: CSAGKTGGLDEQFF.

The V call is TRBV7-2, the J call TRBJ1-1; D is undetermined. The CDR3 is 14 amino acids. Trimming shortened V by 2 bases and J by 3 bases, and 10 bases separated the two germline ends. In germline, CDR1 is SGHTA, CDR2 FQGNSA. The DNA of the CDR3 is TGTGCCAGCAGCTTAACGGCGGAGTACACTGAAGCTTTCTTT. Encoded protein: CASSLTAEYTEAFF.

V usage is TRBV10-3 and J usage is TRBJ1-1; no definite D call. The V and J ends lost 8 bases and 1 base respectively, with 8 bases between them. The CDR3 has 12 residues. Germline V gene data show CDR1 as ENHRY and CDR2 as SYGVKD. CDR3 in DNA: TGTGCCATCGGAGGAGGGAACACTGAAGCTTTCTTT. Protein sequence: CAIGGGNTEAFF.

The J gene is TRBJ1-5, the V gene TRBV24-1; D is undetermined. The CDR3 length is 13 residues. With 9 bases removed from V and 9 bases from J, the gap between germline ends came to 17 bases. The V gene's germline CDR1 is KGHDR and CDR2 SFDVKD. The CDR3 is CATSREGEGPQHF. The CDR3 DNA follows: TGTGCCACCTCCCGGGAAGGAGAAGGGCCCCAGCATTTT.

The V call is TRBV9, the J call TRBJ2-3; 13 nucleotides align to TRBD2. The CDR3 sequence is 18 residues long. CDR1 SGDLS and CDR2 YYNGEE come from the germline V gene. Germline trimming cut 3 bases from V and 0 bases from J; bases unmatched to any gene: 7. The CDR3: CASSATTSGGSSTDTQYF. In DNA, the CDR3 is TGTGCCAGCAGCGCGACGACTAGCGGGGGGTCAAGCACAGATACGCAGTATTTT.

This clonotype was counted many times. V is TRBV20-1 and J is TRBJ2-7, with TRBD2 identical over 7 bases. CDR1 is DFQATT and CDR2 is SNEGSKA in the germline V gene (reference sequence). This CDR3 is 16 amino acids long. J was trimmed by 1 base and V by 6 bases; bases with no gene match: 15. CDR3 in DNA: TGCAGTGCGTCGGGCAGGGAGGGTCAAGGATCCTACGAGCAGTACTTC. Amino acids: CSASGREGQGSYEQYF.

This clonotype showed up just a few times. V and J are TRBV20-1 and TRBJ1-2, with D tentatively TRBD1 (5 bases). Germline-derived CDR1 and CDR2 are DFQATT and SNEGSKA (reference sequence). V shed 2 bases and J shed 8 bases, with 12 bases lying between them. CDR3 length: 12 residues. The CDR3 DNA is TGCAGTGCTAGATTTCAGGGCTTCGGCTACACCTTC. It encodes CSARFQGFGYTF.

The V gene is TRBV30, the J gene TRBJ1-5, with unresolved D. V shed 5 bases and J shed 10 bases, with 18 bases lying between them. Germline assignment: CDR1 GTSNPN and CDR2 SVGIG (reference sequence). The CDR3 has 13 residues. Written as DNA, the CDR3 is TGTGCCTGGGGAGAGGACCTTCTCCGACCCCAGCATTTT. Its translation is CAWGEDLLRPQHF.

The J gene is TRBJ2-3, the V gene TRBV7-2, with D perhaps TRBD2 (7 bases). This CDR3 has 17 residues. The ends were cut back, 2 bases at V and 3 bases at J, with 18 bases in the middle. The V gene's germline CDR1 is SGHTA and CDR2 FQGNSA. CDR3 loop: CASSLNGLRGRTDTQYF. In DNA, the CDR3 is TGTGCCAGCAGCTTAAATGGGCTGCGGGGGCGAACAGATACGCAGTATTTT.

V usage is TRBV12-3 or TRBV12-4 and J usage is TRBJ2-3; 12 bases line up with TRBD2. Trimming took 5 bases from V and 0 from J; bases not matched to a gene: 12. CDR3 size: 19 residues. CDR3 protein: CASSPRGLAGGPSTDTQYF. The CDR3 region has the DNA TGTGCCAGCAGTCCCAGGGGTCTAGCGGGAGGGCCGAGCACAGATACGCAGTATTTT.